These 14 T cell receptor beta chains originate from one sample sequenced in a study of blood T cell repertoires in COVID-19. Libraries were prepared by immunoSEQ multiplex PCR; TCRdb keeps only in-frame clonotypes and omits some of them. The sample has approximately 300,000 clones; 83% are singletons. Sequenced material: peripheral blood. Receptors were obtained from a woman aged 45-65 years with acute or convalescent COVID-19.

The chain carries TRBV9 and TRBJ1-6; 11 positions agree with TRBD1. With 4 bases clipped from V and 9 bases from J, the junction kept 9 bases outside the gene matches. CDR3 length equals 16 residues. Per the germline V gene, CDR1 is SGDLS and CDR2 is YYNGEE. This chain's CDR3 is CASSSGPGQGGSPLHF. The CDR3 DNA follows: TGTGCCAGCAGCTCTGGCCCGGGACAGGGGGGTTCACCCCTCCACTTT.

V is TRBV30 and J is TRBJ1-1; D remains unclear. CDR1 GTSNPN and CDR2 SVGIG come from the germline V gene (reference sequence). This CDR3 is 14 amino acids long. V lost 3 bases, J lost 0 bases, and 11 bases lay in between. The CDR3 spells CAWSRSGLNTEAFF. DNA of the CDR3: TGTGCCTGGAGCCGAAGCGGGTTGAACACTGAAGCTTTCTTT.

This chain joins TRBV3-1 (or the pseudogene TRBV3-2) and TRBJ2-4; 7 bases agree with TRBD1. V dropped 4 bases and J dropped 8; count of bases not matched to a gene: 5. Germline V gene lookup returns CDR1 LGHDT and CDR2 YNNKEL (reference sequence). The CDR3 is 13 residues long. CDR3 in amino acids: CASSRRGTDIQYF. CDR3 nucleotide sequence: TGTGCCAGCAGCCGCAGGGGGACGGACATTCAGTACTTC.

Here the CDR3 DNA reads TGTGCCAGCAGAAGGACAGGGTCCAGCTCCTACGAGCAGTACTTC. As protein: CASRRTGSSSYEQYF. The chain is built from TRBV5-6 and TRBJ2-7; 8 nucleotides agree with TRBD1. CDR3 length equals 15 residues. Germline V gives CDR1 SGHDT, CDR2 YYEEEE. V lost 5 bases, J lost 0 bases, and 7 bases stayed unmatched.

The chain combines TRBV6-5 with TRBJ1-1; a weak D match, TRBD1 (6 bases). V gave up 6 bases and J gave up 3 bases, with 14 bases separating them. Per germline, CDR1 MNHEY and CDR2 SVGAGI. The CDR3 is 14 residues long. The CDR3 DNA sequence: TGTGCCAGCAGCGTTCCACAGGGATACACTGAAGCTTTCTTT. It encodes CASSVPQGYTEAFF.

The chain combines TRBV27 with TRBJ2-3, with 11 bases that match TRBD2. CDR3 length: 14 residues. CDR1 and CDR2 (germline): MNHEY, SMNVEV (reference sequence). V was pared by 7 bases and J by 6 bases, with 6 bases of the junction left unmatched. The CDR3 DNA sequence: TGTGCCAGCATGATAGCGGGGGGGCCCGATACGCAGTATTTT. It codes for CASMIAGGPDTQYF.

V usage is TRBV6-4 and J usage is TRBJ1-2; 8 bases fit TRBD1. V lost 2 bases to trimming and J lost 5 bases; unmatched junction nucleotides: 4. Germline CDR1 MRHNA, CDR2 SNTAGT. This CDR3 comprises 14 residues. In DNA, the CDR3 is TGTGCCAGCAGTGACGAACAGGGGGAATATGGCTACACCTTC. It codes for CASSDEQGEYGYTF.

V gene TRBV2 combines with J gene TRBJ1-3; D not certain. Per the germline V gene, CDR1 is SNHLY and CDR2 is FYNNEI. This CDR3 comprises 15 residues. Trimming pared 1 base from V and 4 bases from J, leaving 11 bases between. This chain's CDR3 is CASSEDFGGGNTIYF. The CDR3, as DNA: TGTGCCAGCAGTGAAGACTTCGGCGGAGGAAACACCATATATTTT.

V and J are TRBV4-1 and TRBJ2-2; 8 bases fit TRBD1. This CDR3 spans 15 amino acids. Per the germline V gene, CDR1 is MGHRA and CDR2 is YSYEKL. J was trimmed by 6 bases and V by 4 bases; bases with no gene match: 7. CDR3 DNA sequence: TGCGCCAGCAGCCCCTACAGGGGGTCTCCCGGGGAGCTGTTTTTT. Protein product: CASSPYRGSPGELFF.

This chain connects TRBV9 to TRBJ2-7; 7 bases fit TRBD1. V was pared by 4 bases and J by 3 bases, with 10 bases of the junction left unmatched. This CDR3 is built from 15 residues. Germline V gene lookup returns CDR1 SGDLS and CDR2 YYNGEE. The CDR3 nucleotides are TGTGCCAGCAGCCCCCGACAGGGATATATCTACGAGCAGTACTTC. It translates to CASSPRQGYIYEQYF. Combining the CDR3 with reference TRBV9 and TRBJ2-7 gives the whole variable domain DSGVTQTPKHLITATGQRVTLRCSPRSGDLSVYWYQQSLDQGLQFLIQYYNGEERAKGNILERFSAQQFPDLHSELNLSSLELGDSALYFCASSPRQGYIYEQYFGPGTRLTVT.

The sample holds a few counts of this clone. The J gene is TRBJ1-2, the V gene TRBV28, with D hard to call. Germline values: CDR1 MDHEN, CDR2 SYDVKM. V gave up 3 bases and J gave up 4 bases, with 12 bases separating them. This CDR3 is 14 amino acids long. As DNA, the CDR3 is TGTGCCAGCAGTTTTGGCCGTGGGAGCTATGGCTACACCTTC. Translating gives CASSFGRGSYGYTF.

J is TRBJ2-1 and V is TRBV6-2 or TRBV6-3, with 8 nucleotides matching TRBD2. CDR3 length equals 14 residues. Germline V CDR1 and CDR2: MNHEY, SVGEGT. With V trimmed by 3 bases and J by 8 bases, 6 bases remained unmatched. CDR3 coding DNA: TGTGCCAGCAGTTATTCGGGAGGGCCCCATGAGCAGTTCTTC. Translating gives CASSYSGGPHEQFF.

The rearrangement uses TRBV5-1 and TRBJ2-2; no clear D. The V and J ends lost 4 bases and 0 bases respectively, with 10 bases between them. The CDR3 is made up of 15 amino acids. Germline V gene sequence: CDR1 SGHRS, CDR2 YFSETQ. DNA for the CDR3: TGCGCCAGCAGCAGGCGGAGCGCGAACACCGGGGAGCTGTTTTTT. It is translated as CASSRRSANTGELFF.

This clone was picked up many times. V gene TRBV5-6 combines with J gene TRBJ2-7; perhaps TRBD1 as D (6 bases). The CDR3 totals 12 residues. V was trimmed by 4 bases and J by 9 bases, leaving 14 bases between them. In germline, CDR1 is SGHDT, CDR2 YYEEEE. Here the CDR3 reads CASSLQGIRQYV. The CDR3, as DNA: TGTGCCAGCAGCCTTCAGGGGATTCGGCAGTACGTC.